Listed below are T cell receptor beta chains from one sample, sequenced in a study of memory CD4+ T cells and cytomegalovirus serostatus. Measured with immunoSEQ multiplex PCR; TCRdb has only the in-frame clones, and not every one. Among 45,000 to 50,000 clones listed, 78% were seen once. Sequenced: memory CD4+ T cells from blood. All receptors derive from an adult in good health and CMV-seronegative. Both conserved end residues are part of each CDR3. The order of the fields is V gene, J gene, D gene, clone size, CDR3 protein, CDR3 DNA. D genes are given only for firm matches. The listing skips clone size in some rows; elsewhere it reads once, few, many or a size class.

TRBV29-1,TRBJ2-3,TRBD1,-,CSVLRGSRDTQYF,TGCAGCGTCCTCAGGGGGAGCCGGGATACGCAGTATTTT
TRBV28,TRBJ1-5,-,-,CASSLLRGGNQPQHF,TGTGCCAGCAGTTTATTGAGGGGTGGCAATCAGCCCCAGCATTTT
TRBV7-9,TRBJ1-5,-,-,CASSPVKGPLNQPQHF,TGTGCCAGCAGTCCAGTGAAGGGGCCGCTCAATCAGCCCCAGCATTTT
TRBV11-2,TRBJ2-2,TRBD2,-,CASMRSSGTGELFF,TGTGCCAGCATGAGGAGTAGCGGGACCGGGGAGCTGTTTTTT
TRBV5-1,TRBJ2-1,TRBD1,few,CASSVGQVYSYNEQFF,TGCGCCAGCAGCGTGGGACAGGTTTACAGCTACAATGAGCAGTTCTTC
TRBV19,TRBJ2-3,TRBD2,once,CASSIGLADTDTQYF,TGTGCCAGTAGTATCGGACTAGCGGACACAGATACGCAGTATTTT
TRBV5-1,TRBJ1-1,TRBD1,-,CASSFRTLDRVNTEAFF,TGCGCCAGCAGCTTTAGAACCTTGGACAGGGTGAACACTGAAGCTTTCTTT
TRBV5-6,TRBJ1-1,TRBD1,-,CASSLSWTGVWGNTEAFF,TGTGCCAGCAGCTTGTCCTGGACAGGGGTCTGGGGGAACACTGAAGCTTTCTTT
TRBV25-1,TRBJ1-4,-,-,CASSTGEKLFF,TGTGCCAGCAGTACGGGTGAAAAACTGTTTTTT
TRBV27,TRBJ2-2,-,-,CASSLLRDSAKGRELFF,TGTGCCAGCAGTTTACTGAGGGACTCGGCAAAAGGGAGGGAGCTGTTTTTT
TRBV19,TRBJ1-1,-,-,CASSIASTPEAFF,TGTGCCAGTAGTATAGCCAGCACTCCCGAGGCTTTCTTT
TRBV28,TRBJ2-5,-,-,CASSLPPGERETQYF,TGTGCCAGCAGTTTACCACCAGGGGAGAGAGAGACCCAGTACTTC
TRBV4-1,TRBJ2-2,TRBD1,-,CASSPRTGRMDTGELFF,TGCGCCAGCAGCCCAAGGACAGGGCGTATGGACACCGGGGAGCTGTTTTTT
TRBV10-3,TRBJ1-3,-,-,CAIRAPSGNTIYF,TGTGCCATCAGGGCGCCTTCTGGAAACACCATATATTTT
TRBV27,TRBJ2-1,TRBD2,-,CASSFSGSGQFF,TGTGCCAGCAGTTTTAGCGGGAGTGGACAGTTCTTC
TRBV21-1,TRBJ1-2,-,once,CASSKWDRGRFHYTF,TGTGCCAGCAGCAAATGGGACAGGGGGCGATTTCACTACACCTTC
TRBV5-4,TRBJ2-1,-,-,CASSLGGGESEQFF,TGTGCCAGCAGCTTGGGGGGCGGGGAATCTGAGCAGTTCTTC
TRBV6-6,TRBJ2-3,TRBD2,-,CASRLLAGVSDTQYF,TGTGCCAGCAGGTTACTAGCGGGAGTAAGTGATACGCAGTATTTT
TRBV5-1,TRBJ2-1,-,-,CASSPGTGSYNEQFF,TGCGCCAGCAGCCCGGGGACTGGCTCCTACAATGAGCAGTTCTTC
TRBV5-1,TRBJ1-4,-,-,CASSLGSKGEKLFF,TGCGCCAGCAGCTTGGGGAGTAAAGGGGAAAAACTGTTTTTT
TRBV28,TRBJ2-5,-,-,CASSLKGETQYF,TGTGCCAGCAGTTTGAAGGGAGAGACCCAGTACTTC
TRBV4-1,TRBJ2-1,TRBD2,-,CASSQDLGLAGNEQFF,TGCGCCAGCAGCCAAGATCTAGGCCTAGCGGGGAATGAGCAGTTCTTC
TRBV7-2,TRBJ2-3,-,-,CASSLAFTDTQYF,TGTGCCAGCAGCTTAGCGTTCACAGATACGCAGTATTTT
TRBV27,TRBJ1-2,TRBD1,-,CASSFRDRPLNGYTF,TGTGCCAGCAGTTTTCGGGACAGACCTCTAAATGGCTACACCTTC
TRBV9,TRBJ1-5,-,-,CASSGLGHFSPQHF,TGTGCCAGCAGCGGGTTGGGACATTTCTCGCCCCAGCATTTT
TRBV6-5,TRBJ1-2,-,-,CAISESGSEYGYTF,TGTGCCATCAGTGAGTCGGGCAGCGAGTATGGCTACACCTTC
TRBV5-1,TRBJ2-3,TRBD2,-,CASRSLPRSGTTDTQYF,TGCGCCAGCAGGTCCCTCCCTCGGAGCGGGACGACAGATACGCAGTATTTT
TRBV5-6,TRBJ2-7,TRBD2,-,CASSYQGLKAYEQYF,TGTGCCAGCAGCTACCAGGGACTAAAGGCCTACGAGCAGTACTTC
TRBV6-5,TRBJ2-7,-,-,CASRKNGLSYEQYF,TGTGCCAGCAGGAAAAATGGGTTATCCTACGAGCAGTACTTC
TRBV5-1,TRBJ2-7,TRBD1,-,CASSFLTGGPYEQYF,TGCGCCAGCAGCTTTTTGACAGGGGGCCCTTACGAGCAGTACTTC
TRBV9,TRBJ1-2,-,-,CASSPDPGRPNYGYTF,TGTGCCAGCAGCCCCGACCCCGGCAGGCCTAACTATGGCTACACCTTC
TRBV25-1,TRBJ2-7,-,-,CATQPKDGYEQYF,TGTGCCACCCAACCGAAGGACGGCTACGAGCAGTACTTC
TRBV27,TRBJ1-6,-,-,CASSFTRVDSPLHF,TGTGCCAGCAGTTTCACCAGGGTTGATTCACCCCTCCACTTT
TRBV27,TRBJ2-1,-,-,CASSPLRVDGYNEQFF,TGTGCCAGCAGCCCTCTTCGAGTAGACGGCTACAATGAGCAGTTCTTC
TRBV27,TRBJ2-7,TRBD2,-,CASSFASGSDEQYF,TGTGCCAGCAGTTTTGCTAGCGGGAGTGACGAGCAGTACTTC
TRBV19,TRBJ2-1,TRBD2,few,CASSIRTTSGREEQFF,TGTGCCAGTAGTATAAGAACGACTAGCGGGAGGGAAGAGCAGTTCTTC
TRBV9,TRBJ1-6,TRBD1,-,CASTSRRTGRSSYNSPLHF,TGTGCCAGCACCTCGCGCAGGACAGGGAGGAGCTCCTATAATTCACCCCTCCACTTT
TRBV7-2,TRBJ2-7,-,-,CASSLESAGGRSNYEQYF,TGTGCCAGCAGCTTAGAGTCTGCAGGGGGGAGGTCGAACTACGAGCAGTACTTC
TRBV5-4,TRBJ1-1,-,once,CASSGKGGLNTEAFF,TGTGCCAGCAGCGGGAAGGGGGGTTTGAACACTGAAGCTTTCTTT
TRBV5-1,TRBJ1-1,-,-,CASSLRAQNTEAFF,TGCGCCAGCAGCTTGCGGGCTCAGAACACTGAAGCTTTCTTT
TRBV27,TRBJ1-1,-,-,CASSPLGVGDTEAFF,TGTGCCAGCAGTCCCTTGGGGGTTGGGGACACTGAAGCTTTCTTT
TRBV19,TRBJ2-5,TRBD1,-,CASSRDRGRETQYF,TGTGCCAGTAGTCGCGACAGGGGACGGGAGACCCAGTACTTC
TRBV6-4,TRBJ2-1,TRBD2,-,CASSGTSGRAARSSYNEQFF,TGTGCCAGCAGTGGCACTAGCGGGAGGGCCGCGAGGAGCTCCTACAATGAGCAGTTCTTC
TRBV10-2,TRBJ2-4,-,-,CASSELQGTKNIQYF,TGCGCCAGCAGTGAGCTGCAGGGGACCAAAAACATTCAGTACTTC
TRBV4-1,TRBJ2-7,-,-,CASSQAASQGYEQYF,TGCGCCAGCAGCCAAGCGGCTAGTCAGGGGTACGAGCAGTACTTC